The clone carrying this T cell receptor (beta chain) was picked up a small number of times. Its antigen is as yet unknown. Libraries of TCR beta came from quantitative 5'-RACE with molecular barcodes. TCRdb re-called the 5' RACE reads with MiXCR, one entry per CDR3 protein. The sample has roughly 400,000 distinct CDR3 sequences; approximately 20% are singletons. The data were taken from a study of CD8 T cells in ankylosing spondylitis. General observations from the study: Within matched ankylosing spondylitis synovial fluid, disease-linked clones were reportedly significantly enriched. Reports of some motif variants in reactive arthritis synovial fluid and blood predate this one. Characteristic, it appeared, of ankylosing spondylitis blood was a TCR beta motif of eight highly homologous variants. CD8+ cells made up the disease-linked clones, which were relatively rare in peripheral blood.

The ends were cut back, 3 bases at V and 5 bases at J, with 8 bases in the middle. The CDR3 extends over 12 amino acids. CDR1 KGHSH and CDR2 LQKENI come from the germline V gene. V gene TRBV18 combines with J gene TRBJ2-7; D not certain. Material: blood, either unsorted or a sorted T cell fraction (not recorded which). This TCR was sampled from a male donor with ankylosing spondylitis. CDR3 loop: CASSPVRNEQYF. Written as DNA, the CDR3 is TGTGCCAGCTCACCTGTGAGAAACGAGCAGTACTTC.